The clone carrying this TCR beta chain is a singleton in its sample. Its antigen is unknown. These data originate in a study of Graves' ophthalmopathy and Graves' hyperthyroidism. Study background: Hyperthyroidism showing no ophthalmopathy within 18 months of follow-up was stable.

Included hyperthyroidism patients were aged 18 to 65 and newly diagnosed (under 2 months' duration). Study-level points and caveats: The authors also found most expanded thyroid clonotypes above 0.001 frequency in blood. Ophthalmopathy progression prediction by the model yielded a sensitivity of 60% to 71% and a specificity of approximately 72%.

As the template, RNA transcripts were used to amplify TCR beta CDR3 regions. In the first round, RT-PCR was carried out with HTBI primers, and a multiplex PCR formed the second round. TCRdb called the multiplex PCR reads again in MiXCR, with one record for every CDR3 protein. Altogether 500,000 to 600,000 distinct CDR3 sequences are present, under 45% being singletons, with the ten largest covering about 4.2%. The CDR3 consists of 16 residues. Germline V gene lookup returns CDR1 MNHNS and CDR2 SASEGT. V dropped 5 bases and J dropped 1; count of bases not matched to a gene: 10. The chain joins TRBV6-1 to TRBJ2-7; 8 nucleotides match TRBD1. The sequenced sample consisted of peripheral blood or thyroid tissue (not recorded which). The clonotype comes from an adult man with Graves' hyperthyroidism. This CDR3 reads CASSSRGQGPSYEQYF. Here the CDR3 DNA reads TGTGCCAGCAGTTCTCGAGGACAGGGACCGTCCTACGAGCAGTACTTC.